This TCR beta chain is from a study of shared clonotypes between healthy human individuals. Concerning this clone: Its antigen is currently unknown.

All donors qualified as healthy HIV-negative adults and had experienced no recent acute infections or vaccinations. Study-wide points: Around 4.7% of naive CD4 clonotypes were shared across several donors.

V was trimmed by 1 base and J by 9 bases, leaving 16 bases between them. The CDR3 is made up of 16 amino acids. The V gene's germline CDR1 is MNHEY and CDR2 SVGAGI. This table comes from immunoSEQ multiplex PCR, and its TCRdb copy is limited to in-frame clones, with some not included. The table records around 320,000 clones, about nine tenths of them present only once. The chain carries TRBV6-5 and TRBJ1-6, with D unresolved. This sequence originates from a man aged 18 to 35 in good health. Sequencing was performed on memory CD8+ T cells sorted from blood. As for subset: CD45RO+ cells pooled with CCR7-negative TemRA cells. This CDR3 reads CASSYCPRCPGSPLHF. CDR3 DNA sequence: TGTGCCAGCAGTTACTGTCCCAGGTGCCCAGGTTCACCCCTCCACTTT.